This T cell receptor (beta chain) derives from a study of low-dose radiotherapy and immunotherapy resistance in tumors. Study in general: The authors gave intravenous cyclophosphamide 200 mg/m2 every two weeks, one day before radiation and immunotherapy.

CDR3 length: 13 amino acids. Germline assignment: CDR1 SGHVS and CDR2 FNYEAQ. Trimming pared 5 bases from V and 5 bases from J, leaving 12 bases between. In its sample, this clonotype was seen once. cDNA synthesis used a TRAV/TRBV-specific primer set for both chains. Using a constant-region primer together with a V-primer adapter, TCRs were subjected to roughly 18 PCR cycles of amplification. TCRdb reanalysed the reads using MiXCR and keeps one entry per CDR3 protein. Among over 7,000 distinct CDR3 sequences listed, around 63% were seen once. Patients qualified if they had advanced solid tumors that lacked tumor-infiltrating lymphocytes.

The chain combines TRBV7-6 with TRBJ2-5, with D uncertain. This receptor was identified in a human donor with advanced metastatic prostate, ovarian, gallbladder or colorectal cancer (not recorded which). This table probably holds off-target reads from a library built for another chain. CDR3 sequence reads: CASSGILWETQYF. The CDR3 coding sequence is TGTGCCAGCAGCGGCATATTGTGGGAGACCCAGTACTTC.